The TCR beta chain under discussion was sequenced for a study of CD8 T cells in ankylosing spondylitis. Germline CDR1 SGHKS, CDR2 YYEKEE (reference sequence). V dropped 5 bases and J dropped 2 bases, with 10 bases sitting between them. The CDR3 is 13 residues long. TCRdb reprocessed the 5' RACE reads via MiXCR and lists one record per CDR3 protein. The sample includes some 840,000 distinct CDR3 sequences, 10% to 15% seen only once; the top ten take 0.51%. This clonotype was counted a few times. Its antigen is as yet unknown. General study findings and limits: Reactive arthritis synovial fluid and blood previously showed some of these motif variants. A CD8+ phenotype characterized the disease-linked clones, which were relatively rare in peripheral blood. Within ankylosing spondylitis blood, a TCR beta motif made up of roughly eight highly homologous variants appeared to be characteristic.

The TCR sequence derives from a male donor with ankylosing spondylitis. The sequenced sample was blood, either unsorted or a sorted T cell fraction (not recorded which). The chain employs TRBV5-5 and TRBJ1-2, with D possibly TRBD1 on 6 matching bases. As DNA, the CDR3 is TGTGCCAGCAGGGACGACAGGAACTATGGCTACACCTTC. This gives the protein CASRDDRNYGYTF.